This T cell receptor (beta chain) was documented in a study of blood T cell repertoires in COVID-19. The data were produced by immunoSEQ multiplex PCR, yet TCRdb's version contains in-frame clones alone and is incomplete. The sample has about 97,000 clones; more than 85% are singletons. This CDR3 is built from 12 residues. The V gene lost 5 bases and the J gene lost 10 bases, with 13 bases spanning the gap. Looked up from germline, CDR1 is MNHEY and CDR2 is SMNVEV (reference sequence). Material for sequencing was peripheral blood. This receptor was identified in a man between 50 and 59 years old with active or convalescent COVID-19. V is TRBV27 and J is TRBJ2-3, with D perhaps matching TRBD1 (6 bases). The DNA of the CDR3 is TGTGCCAGCAGTCCAAACAGGGATTCGCAGTATTTT. Its translation: CASSPNRDSQYF.